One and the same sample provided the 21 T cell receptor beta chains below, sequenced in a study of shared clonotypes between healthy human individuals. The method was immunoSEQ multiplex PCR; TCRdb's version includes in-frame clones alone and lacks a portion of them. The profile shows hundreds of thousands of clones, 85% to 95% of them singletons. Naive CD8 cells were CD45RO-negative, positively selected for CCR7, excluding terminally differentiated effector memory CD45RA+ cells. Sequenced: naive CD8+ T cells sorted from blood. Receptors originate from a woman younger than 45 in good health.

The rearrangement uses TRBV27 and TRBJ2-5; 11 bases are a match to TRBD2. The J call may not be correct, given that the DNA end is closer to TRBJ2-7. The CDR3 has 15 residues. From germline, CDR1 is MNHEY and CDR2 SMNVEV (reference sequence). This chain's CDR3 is CASSPRGTSGYEQYF. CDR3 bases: TGTGCCAGCAGTCCCCGCGGGACTAGCGGCTACGAGCAGTACTTC.

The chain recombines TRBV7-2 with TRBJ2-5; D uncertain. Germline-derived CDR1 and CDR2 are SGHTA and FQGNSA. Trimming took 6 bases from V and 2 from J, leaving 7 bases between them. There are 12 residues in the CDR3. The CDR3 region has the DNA TGTGCCAGCAGAGAGGTACAAGAGACCCAGTACTTC. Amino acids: CASREVQETQYF.

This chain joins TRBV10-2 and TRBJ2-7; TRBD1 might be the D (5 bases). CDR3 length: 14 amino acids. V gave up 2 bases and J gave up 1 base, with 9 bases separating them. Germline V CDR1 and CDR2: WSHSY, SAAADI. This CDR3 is CASSELRQSYEQYF. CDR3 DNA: TGCGCCAGCAGTGAGCTGAGACAGTCCTACGAGCAGTACTTC.

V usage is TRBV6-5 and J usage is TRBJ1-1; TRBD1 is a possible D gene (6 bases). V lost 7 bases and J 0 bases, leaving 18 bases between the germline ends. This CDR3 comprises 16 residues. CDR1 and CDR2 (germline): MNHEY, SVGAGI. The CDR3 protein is CASTNSVWGLNTEAFF. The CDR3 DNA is TGTGCCAGCACTAACTCCGTGTGGGGGCTGAACACTGAAGCTTTCTTT.

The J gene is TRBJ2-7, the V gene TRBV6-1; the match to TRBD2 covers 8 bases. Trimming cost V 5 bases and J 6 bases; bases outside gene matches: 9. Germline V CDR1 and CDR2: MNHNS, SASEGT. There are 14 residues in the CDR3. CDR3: CASSPRAGEVEQYF. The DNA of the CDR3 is TGTGCCAGCAGTCCCCGAGCGGGAGAGGTCGAGCAGTACTTC.

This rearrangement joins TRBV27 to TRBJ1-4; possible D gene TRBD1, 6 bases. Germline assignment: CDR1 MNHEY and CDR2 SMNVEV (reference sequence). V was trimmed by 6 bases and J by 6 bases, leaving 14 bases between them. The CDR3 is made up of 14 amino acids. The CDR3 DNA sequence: TGTGCCAGCAGCTCCGGACAGTTAGATGAAAAACTGTTTTTT. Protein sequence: CASSSGQLDEKLFF.

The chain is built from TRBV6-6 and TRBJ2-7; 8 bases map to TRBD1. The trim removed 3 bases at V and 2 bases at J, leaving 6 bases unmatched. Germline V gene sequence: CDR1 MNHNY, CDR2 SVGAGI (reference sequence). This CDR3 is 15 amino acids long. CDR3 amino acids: CASSYSTGVAYEQYF. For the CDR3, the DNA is TGTGCCAGCAGTTATTCGACAGGGGTGGCCTACGAGCAGTACTTC.

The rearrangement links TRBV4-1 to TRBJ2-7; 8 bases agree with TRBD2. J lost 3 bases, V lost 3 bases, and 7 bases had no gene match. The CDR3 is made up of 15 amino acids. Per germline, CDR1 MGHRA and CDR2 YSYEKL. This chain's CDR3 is CASSHSGAGDYEQYF. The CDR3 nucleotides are TGCGCCAGCAGCCACTCTGGAGCGGGAGACTACGAGCAGTACTTC.

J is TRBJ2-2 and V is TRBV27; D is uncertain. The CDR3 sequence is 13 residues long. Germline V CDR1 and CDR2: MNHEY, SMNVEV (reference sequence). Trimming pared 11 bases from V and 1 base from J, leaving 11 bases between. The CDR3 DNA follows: TGTGCCGTTGAAGGCGAGAACACCGGGGAGCTGTTTTTT. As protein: CAVEGENTGELFF.

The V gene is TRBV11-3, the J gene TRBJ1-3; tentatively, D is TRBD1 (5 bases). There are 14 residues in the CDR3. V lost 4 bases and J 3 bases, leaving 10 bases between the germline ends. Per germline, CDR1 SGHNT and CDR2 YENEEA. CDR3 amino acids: CASSSRGDGNTIYF. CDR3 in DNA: TGTGCCAGCAGCTCCCGGGGGGATGGAAACACCATATATTTT.

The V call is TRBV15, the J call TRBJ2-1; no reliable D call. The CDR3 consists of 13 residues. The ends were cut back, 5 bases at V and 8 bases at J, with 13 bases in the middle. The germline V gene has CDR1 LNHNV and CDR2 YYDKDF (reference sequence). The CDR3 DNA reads TGTGCCACCAGCGGACCGCCTACCGATGAGCAGTTCTTC. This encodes CATSGPPTDEQFF.

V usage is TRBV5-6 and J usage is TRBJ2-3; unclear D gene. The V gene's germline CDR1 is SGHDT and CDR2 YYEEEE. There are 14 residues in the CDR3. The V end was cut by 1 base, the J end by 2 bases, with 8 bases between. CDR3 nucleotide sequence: TGTGCCAGCAGCTTGAGACGGTACACAGATACGCAGTATTTT. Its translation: CASSLRRYTDTQYF.

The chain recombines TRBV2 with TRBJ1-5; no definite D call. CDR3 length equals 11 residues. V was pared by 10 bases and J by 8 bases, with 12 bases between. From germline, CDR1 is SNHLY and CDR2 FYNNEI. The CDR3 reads CAIEIREPQHF. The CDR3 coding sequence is TGTGCCATCGAAATTAGGGAGCCCCAGCATTTT.

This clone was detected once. The CDR3: CASSASGFYNEQFF. CDR3 nucleotides: TGTGCCAGCAGTGCCTCGGGATTTTACAATGAGCAGTTCTTC. This chain uses TRBV2 with TRBJ2-1; D perhaps matches TRBD2 (5 bases). CDR3 length: 14 residues. CDR1 and CDR2 (germline): SNHLY, FYNNEI. Trimming pared 4 bases from V and 4 bases from J, leaving 11 bases between.

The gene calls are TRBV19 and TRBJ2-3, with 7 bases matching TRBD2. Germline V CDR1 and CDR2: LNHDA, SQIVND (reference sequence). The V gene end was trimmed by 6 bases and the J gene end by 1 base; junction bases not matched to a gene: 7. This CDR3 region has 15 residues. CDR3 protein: CASSMTSSGTDTQYF. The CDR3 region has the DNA TGTGCCAGTAGCATGACTAGCTCGGGCACAGATACGCAGTATTTT.

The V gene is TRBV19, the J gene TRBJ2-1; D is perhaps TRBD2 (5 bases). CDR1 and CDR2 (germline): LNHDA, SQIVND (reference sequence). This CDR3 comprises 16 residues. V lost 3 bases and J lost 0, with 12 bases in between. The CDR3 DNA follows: TGTGCCAGTAGTATGTCGAGCGGAGGCTCCTACAATGAGCAGTTCTTC. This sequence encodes CASSMSSGGSYNEQFF.

The CDR3 coding sequence is TGTGCCAGCAGCTTAACGGCGGGACTAGCGGGGAACAATGAGCAGTTCTTC. It translates to CASSLTAGLAGNNEQFF. This chain links TRBV7-3 with TRBJ2-1, with 13 bases fitting TRBD2. Germline V CDR1 and CDR2: SGHTA, FQGTGA. Trimming at V came to 0 bases and at J to 5 bases, leaving 4 bases not matched to a gene. This CDR3 is 17 amino acids long.

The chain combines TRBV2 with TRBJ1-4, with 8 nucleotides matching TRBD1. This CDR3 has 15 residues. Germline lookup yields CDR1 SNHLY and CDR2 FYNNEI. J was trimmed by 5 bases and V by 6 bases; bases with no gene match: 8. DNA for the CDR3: TGTGCCAGCAGCCAAGGGTGGGACAGGAATGAAAAACTGTTTTTT. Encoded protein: CASSQGWDRNEKLFF.

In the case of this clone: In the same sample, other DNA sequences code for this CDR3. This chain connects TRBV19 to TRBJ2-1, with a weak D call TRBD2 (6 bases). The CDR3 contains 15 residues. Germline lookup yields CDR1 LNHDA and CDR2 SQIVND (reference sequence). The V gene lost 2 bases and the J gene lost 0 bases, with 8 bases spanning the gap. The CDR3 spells CASSIFGSSYNEQFF. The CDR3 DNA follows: TGTGCCAGTAGTATATTCGGGAGCTCCTACAATGAGCAGTTCTTC. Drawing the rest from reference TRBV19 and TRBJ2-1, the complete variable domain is DGGITQSPKYLFRKEGQNVTLSCEQNLNHDAMYWYRQDPGQGLRLIYYSQIVNDFQKGDIAEGYSVSREKKESFPLTVTSAQKNPTAFYLCASSIFGSSYNEQFFGPGTRLTVL.

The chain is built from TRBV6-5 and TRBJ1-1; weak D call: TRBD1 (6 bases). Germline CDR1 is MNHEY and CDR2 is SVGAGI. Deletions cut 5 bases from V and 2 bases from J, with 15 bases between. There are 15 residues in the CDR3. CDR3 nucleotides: TGTGCCAGCAGTCCTAACAGGGAGGCTAACACTGAAGCTTTCTTT. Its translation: CASSPNREANTEAFF.

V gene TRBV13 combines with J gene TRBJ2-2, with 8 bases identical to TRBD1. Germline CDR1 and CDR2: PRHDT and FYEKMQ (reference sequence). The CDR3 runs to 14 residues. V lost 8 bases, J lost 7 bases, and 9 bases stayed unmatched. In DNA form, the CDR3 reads TGTGCCAGCTCACAGACAGGGGTGGACGGGGAGCTGTTTTTT. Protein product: CASSQTGVDGELFF.